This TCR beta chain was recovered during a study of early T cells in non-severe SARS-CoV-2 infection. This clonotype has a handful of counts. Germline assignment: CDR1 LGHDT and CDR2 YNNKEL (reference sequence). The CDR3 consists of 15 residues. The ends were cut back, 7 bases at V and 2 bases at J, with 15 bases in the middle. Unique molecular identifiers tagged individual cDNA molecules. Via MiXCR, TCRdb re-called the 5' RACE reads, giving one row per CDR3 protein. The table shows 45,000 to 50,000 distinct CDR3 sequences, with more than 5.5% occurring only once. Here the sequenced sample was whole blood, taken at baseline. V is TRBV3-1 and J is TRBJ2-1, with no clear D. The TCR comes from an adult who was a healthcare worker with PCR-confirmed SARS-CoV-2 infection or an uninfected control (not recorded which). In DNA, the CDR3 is TGTGCCAGCAACCAGGCCCCCCTTGCCTACAATGAGCAGTTCTTC. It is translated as CASNQAPLAYNEQFF.